These 16 T cell receptor beta chains came from one sample sequenced in a study of T cell responses to AZD1222 COVID-19 vaccine. This table comes from immunoSEQ multiplex PCR, and its TCRdb copy is limited to in-frame clones, with some not included. The profile shows over 120,000 clones, roughly 92% of them singletons. Sequencing used peripheral blood, obtained on day 0 of AZD1222 vaccination. Receptors were obtained from an adult in good health.

This clone was seen a handful of times. The CDR3 DNA is TGTGCCAGCAGCTTCAGGGGACTGGGGTCACCCCTCCACTTT. It specifies CASSFRGLGSPLHF. This sequence joins TRBV13 and TRBJ1-6; the D gene is possibly TRBD1 (6 bases). This CDR3 contains 14 residues. V was clipped by 3 bases and J by 10 bases, with 13 bases between them. Germline V gives CDR1 PRHDT, CDR2 FYEKMQ (reference sequence).

The chain uses TRBV11-3 and TRBJ2-1; TRBD2 matches 7 bases. Germline CDR1 and CDR2: SGHNT and YENEEA. CDR3 size: 15 residues. V dropped 5 bases and J dropped 9; count of bases not matched to a gene: 13. The DNA for the CDR3 is TGTGCCAGCAGCAGGCTCGGCGGGAGTTTTTTTGAGCAGTTCTTC. Translation gives CASSRLGGSFFEQFF.

The chain has TRBV6-1 and TRBJ1-5; 7 nucleotides line up with TRBD1. The ends lost 5 bases at V and 6 bases at J; junction bases unmatched: 4. CDR3 length: 13 residues. Germline V gene data show CDR1 as MNHNS and CDR2 as SASEGT. Here the CDR3 DNA reads TGTGCCAGCAGTACAGGGGAGAGTCAGCCCCAGCATTTT. It encodes CASSTGESQPQHF.

The V call is TRBV3-1 (or the pseudogene TRBV3-2), the J call TRBJ1-5, with TRBD1 matching over 11 bases. Per germline, CDR1 LGHDT and CDR2 YNNKEL (reference sequence). Trimming removed 4 bases from V and 0 bases from J; junction bases left unmatched: 14. The CDR3 has 20 amino acids. As DNA, the CDR3 is TGTGCCAGCAGCCCTAGGGACAGGGGGGATAAACGATATAGCAATCAGCCCCAGCATTTT. This encodes CASSPRDRGDKRYSNQPQHF.

The chain has TRBV27 and TRBJ2-1; a possible D gene is TRBD2 (5 bases). Per the germline V gene, CDR1 is MNHEY and CDR2 is SMNVEV (reference sequence). The CDR3 spans 13 residues. The germline V and J ends were trimmed by 6 bases and 8 bases, with 14 bases remaining between them. The CDR3: CASRRGKRDEQFF. CDR3 DNA sequence: TGTGCCAGCAGACGCGGCAAGAGGGATGAGCAGTTCTTC.

V gene TRBV4-1 combines with J gene TRBJ2-3, with D unresolved. The CDR3 is 17 amino acids. Germline V gene sequence: CDR1 MGHRA, CDR2 YSYEKL. Trimming cost V 0 bases and J 0 bases, with 13 bases left between them. The DNA of the CDR3 is TGCGCCAGCAGCCAAGATTCCCGACCAACTAGCACAGATACGCAGTATTTT. Its translation is CASSQDSRPTSTDTQYF.

This clone was seen a handful of times. The chain recombines TRBV29-1 with TRBJ2-1, with no clear D. The germline gives CDR1 SQVTM, CDR2 ANQGSEA. The CDR3 is made up of 15 amino acids. The V end was cut by 0 bases, the J end by 5 bases, with 14 bases between. The CDR3: CSVEEILAGHNEQFF. The CDR3 nucleotides are TGCAGCGTTGAAGAAATTTTAGCAGGTCACAATGAGCAGTTCTTC.

In nucleotides, the CDR3 is TGTGCCAGTAGTGCCTTGGGGCCCCAGCATTTT. It translates to CASSALGPQHF. This chain connects TRBV19 to TRBJ1-5; D gene ambiguous. V shed 5 bases and J shed 9 bases, with 8 bases lying between them. CDR3 length: 11 residues. CDR1 is LNHDA, CDR2 SQIVND, per germline (reference sequence).

This chain's CDR3 is CASSKYQAYTGELFF. The CDR3 DNA reads as TGTGCCAGCAGCAAATATCAGGCGTACACCGGGGAGCTGTTTTTT. This chain uses TRBV21-1 with TRBJ2-2; the table's D call, TRBD1, has no DNA check behind it. TRBV21-1 is a pseudogene segment. The CDR3 runs 15 residues.

The CDR3 region has the DNA TGTGCCAGCAGCCAAGAGATGGCAAGGTTGAATTCACCCCTCCACTTT. It translates to CASSQEMARLNSPLHF. The chain carries TRBV3-1 (or the pseudogene TRBV3-2) and TRBJ1-6; D uncertain. This CDR3 has 16 amino acids. V lost 0 bases, J lost 7 bases, and 13 bases lay in between. Germline loops: CDR1 LGHDT, CDR2 YNNKEL (reference sequence).

The V gene is TRBV5-4, the J gene TRBJ1-3; D not resolved. The CDR3 has 14 amino acids. Trimming removed 6 bases from V and 3 bases from J, with 13 bases in between. CDR1 is SGHNT and CDR2 is YYREEE in the germline V gene (reference sequence). CDR3 in amino acids: CASTKQGVGNTIYF. CDR3 bases: TGTGCCAGCACTAAGCAAGGTGTTGGAAACACCATATATTTT.

V gene TRBV7-2 combines with J gene TRBJ2-7; 11 bases are shared with TRBD2. V gave up 6 bases and J gave up 3 bases; unmatched junction bases: 7. Germline CDR1 SGHTA, CDR2 FQGNSA. The CDR3 has 15 amino acids. CDR3 protein: CASSPVGTSGYEQYF. The CDR3 coding sequence is TGTGCCAGCAGTCCAGTAGGGACTAGCGGCTACGAGCAGTACTTC. The variable domain in full, completed from reference TRBV7-2 and TRBJ2-7, reads GAGVSQSPSNKVTEKGKDVELRCDPISGHTALYWYRQSLGQGLEFLIYFQGNSAPDKSGLPSDRFSAERTGGSVSTLTIQRTQQEDSAVYLCASSPVGTSGYEQYFGPGTRLTVT.

This sequence joins TRBV5-1 and TRBJ1-3; TRBD1 is a possible D gene (6 bases). V lost 3 bases and J 0 bases, leaving 13 bases between the germline ends. From germline, CDR1 is SGHRS and CDR2 YFSETQ. CDR3 size: 16 residues. CDR3 region: CASSSGDLNSGNTIYF. The DNA for the CDR3 is TGCGCCAGCAGCTCAGGGGATTTAAACTCTGGAAACACCATATATTTT.

This clone has just one count. The chain joins TRBV11-2 to TRBJ2-3, with TRBD2 matching 7 bases. V dropped 6 bases and J dropped 6; count of bases not matched to a gene: 9. The CDR3 totals 14 residues. Per the germline V gene, CDR1 is SGHAT and CDR2 is FQNNGV. CDR3 residues: CASRAGIRSDTQYF. The CDR3 DNA reads as TGTGCCAGCAGAGCGGGAATCAGATCGGATACGCAGTATTTT.

This clone occurred a few times. Other DNA sequences in the same sample also yield this CDR3. The chain has TRBV11-2 and TRBJ1-2; TRBD1 is a possible D gene (5 bases). CDR1 is SGHAT and CDR2 is FQNNGV in the germline V gene. CDR3 length: 14 residues. Trimming pared 4 bases from V and 4 bases from J, leaving 13 bases between. CDR3 loop: CASSSPRGGYGYTF. CDR3 coding DNA: TGTGCCAGCAGCTCGCCCCGGGGGGGCTATGGCTACACCTTC.

This rearrangement joins TRBV15 to TRBJ2-7, with 9 bases identical to TRBD2. J lost 2 bases, V lost 0 bases, and 5 bases had no gene match. This CDR3 region has 16 residues. The germline CDR1 and CDR2 sequences are LNHNV and YYDKDF (reference sequence). The CDR3 spells CATSREFSGRAYEQYF. The CDR3 region has the DNA TGTGCCACCAGCAGAGAATTTAGCGGGAGAGCCTACGAGCAGTACTTC.